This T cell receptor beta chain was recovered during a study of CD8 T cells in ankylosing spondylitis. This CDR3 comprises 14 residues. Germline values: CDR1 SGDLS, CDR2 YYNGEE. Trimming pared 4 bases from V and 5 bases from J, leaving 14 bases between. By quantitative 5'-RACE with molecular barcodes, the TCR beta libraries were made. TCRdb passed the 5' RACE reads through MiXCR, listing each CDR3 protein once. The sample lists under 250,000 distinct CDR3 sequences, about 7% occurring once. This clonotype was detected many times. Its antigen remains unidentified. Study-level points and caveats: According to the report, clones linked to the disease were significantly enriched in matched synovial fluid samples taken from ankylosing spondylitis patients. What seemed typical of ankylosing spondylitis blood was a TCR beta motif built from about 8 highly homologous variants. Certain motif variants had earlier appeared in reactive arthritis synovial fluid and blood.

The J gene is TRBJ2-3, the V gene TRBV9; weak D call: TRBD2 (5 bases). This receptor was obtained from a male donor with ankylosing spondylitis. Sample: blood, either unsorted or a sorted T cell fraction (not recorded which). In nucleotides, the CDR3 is TGTGCCAGCAGCACCTCCGGGAAATTAGATACGCAGTATTTT. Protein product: CASSTSGKLDTQYF.